This T cell receptor beta chain was obtained from a study of long-term antiretroviral therapy in people with HIV. Whole-study findings and limits: HIV repertoires spanned tighter CDR3 length ranges than controls did.

The assay, immunoSEQ v3.0, was run at survey level. Method: immunoSEQ multiplex PCR; TCRdb's copy keeps in-frame clones and lacks some. Seen here are around 26,000 clones, 76% observed once, and the top ten hold approximately 10%. Germline CDR1 SEHNR, CDR2 FQNEAQ (reference sequence). The CDR3 is 13 residues long. With 6 bases removed from V and 1 base from J, the gap between germline ends came to 7 bases. On this clone itself: What it binds is not known.

The chain combines TRBV7-9 with TRBJ2-1, with D unresolved. The clonotype was recovered from a woman aged 35 to 49 with HIV. The specimen was unsorted PBMCs, collected 1.1 years before starting antiretroviral therapy. Here the CDR3 DNA reads TGTGCCAGCAGAGGGTGGTCCTACAATGAGCAGTTCTTC. Amino acids: CASRGWSYNEQFF.